This T cell receptor beta chain was recovered during a study of T-cell memory formation after mild COVID-19. This clonotype was observed a handful of times. The target antigen is unknown. Findings and caveats of the study: Contracting clones from day 15 to 85 had balanced CD4/CD8; later expanders favoured CD4+.

5'RACE primed at constant segments yielded TCR alpha and TCR beta cDNA libraries bearing sample barcodes and UMIs. One entry per CDR3 protein, called by TCRdb with MiXCR from the 5' RACE reads. The table has roughly 170,000 distinct CDR3 sequences, roughly 20% seen once. The sequencing input was PBMCs or a T cell subset sorted from them (not recorded which). The receptor was isolated from a young man who had mild COVID-19 (a few samples of this study predate the infection). Cell type and time point are not known.

The CDR3 loop reads CASSPDTSEAFF. DNA of the CDR3: TGTGCCAGCTCACCAGACACCTCTGAAGCTTTCTTT. V gene TRBV18 combines with J gene TRBJ1-1, with D unclear. The germline V gene encodes CDR1 KGHSH and CDR2 LQKENI. Trimming took 2 bases from V and 6 from J, leaving 7 bases between them. The CDR3 spans 12 residues. Full variable domain (outside the CDR3, taken from reference TRBV18 and TRBJ1-1): NAGVMQNPRHLVRRRGQEARLRCSPMKGHSHVYWYRQLPEEGLKFMVYLQKENIIDESGMPKERFSAEFPKEGPSILRIQQVVRGDSAAYFCASSPDTSEAFFGQGTRLTVV.